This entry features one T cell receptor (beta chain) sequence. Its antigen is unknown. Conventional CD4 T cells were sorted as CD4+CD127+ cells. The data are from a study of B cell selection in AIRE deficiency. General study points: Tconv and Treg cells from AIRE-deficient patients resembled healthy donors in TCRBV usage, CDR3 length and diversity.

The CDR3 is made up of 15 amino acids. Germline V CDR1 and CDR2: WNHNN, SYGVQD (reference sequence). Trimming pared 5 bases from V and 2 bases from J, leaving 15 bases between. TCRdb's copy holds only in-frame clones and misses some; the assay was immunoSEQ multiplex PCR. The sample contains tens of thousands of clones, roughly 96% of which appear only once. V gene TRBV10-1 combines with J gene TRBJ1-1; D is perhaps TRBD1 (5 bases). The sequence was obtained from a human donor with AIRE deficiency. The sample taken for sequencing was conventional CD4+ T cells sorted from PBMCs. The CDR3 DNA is TGCGCCAGCAGTTACCCCGGGACCGACAACACTGAAGCTTTCTTT. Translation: CASSYPGTDNTEAFF.